What follows are 9 T cell receptor beta chains derived from one specimen sequenced in a study of blood T cells in healthy people across ages. Alongside a J-beta primer mix, a sample-barcoded 5' primer served in a second PCR lasting about 6 to 11 cycles. Each CDR3 protein gets one entry after TCRdb re-called the 5' RACE reads with MiXCR. The sample shows 1 million or so distinct CDR3 sequences, roughly 24% of them seen only once. These records were also assigned to another study, of T cells of mothers and their children.

Material: blood. The receptors stem from a girl aged 2-10 years in good health.

This chain joins TRBV20-1 and TRBJ1-5; D uncertain. CDR1 is DFQATT and CDR2 is SNEGSKA in the germline V gene (reference sequence). The V end lost 6 bases, the J end lost 5 bases, and 14 bases lay between the germline ends. This CDR3 spans 13 amino acids. The CDR3: CSAVAAAYQPQHF. DNA for the CDR3: TGCAGTGCGGTGGCGGCCGCTTATCAGCCCCAGCATTTT.

Here the CDR3 DNA reads TGTGCCAGCAGTGATGGGCTAGGGAACACTGAAGCTTTCTTT. Protein product: CASSDGLGNTEAFF. The chain links TRBV12-3 or TRBV12-4 to TRBJ1-1; D is unresolved. The CDR3 spans 14 residues. The ends were cut back, 5 bases at V and 1 base at J, with 11 bases in the middle.

In its sample, this clonotype was seen a few times. The genes are TRBV4-2 and TRBJ2-3; the D is unclear. V gave up 4 bases and J gave up 6 bases, with 11 bases separating them. The germline gives CDR1 LGHNA, CDR2 YNFKEQ. The CDR3 is 13 residues long. The CDR3: CASSLYLGDTQYF. The CDR3 coding sequence is TGTGCCAGCAGCCTATACTTAGGGGATACGCAGTATTTT.

The V gene is TRBV11-2, the J gene TRBJ2-7, with TRBD2 matching 7 bases. Germline V gene data show CDR1 as SGHAT and CDR2 as FQNNGV. The CDR3 is 16 residues long. Trimming cost V 3 bases and J 0 bases; bases outside gene matches: 8. CDR3 residues: CASSLPSGASSYEQYF. CDR3 coding DNA: TGTGCCAGCAGCTTGCCTAGCGGAGCGAGCTCCTACGAGCAGTACTTC.

The rearrangement joins TRBV12-3 or TRBV12-4 to TRBJ2-4; D possibly corresponds to TRBD2 (6 bases). V was cut by 3 bases and J by 7 bases, with 10 bases left in between. The CDR3 contains 13 residues. The CDR3 reads CASSFREENIQYF. In DNA, the CDR3 is TGTGCCAGCAGTTTTAGGGAGGAGAACATTCAGTACTTC.

The chain uses TRBV15 and TRBJ2-2, with D possibly TRBD2 on 5 matching bases. The CDR3 has 16 residues. Germline CDR1 LNHNV, CDR2 YYDKDF (reference sequence). The V and J ends lost 5 bases and 2 bases respectively, with 15 bases between them. The CDR3 loop reads CATSGPSGLNTGELFF. As DNA, the CDR3 is TGTGCCACCAGCGGGCCATCGGGATTAAACACCGGGGAGCTGTTTTTT.

This clonotype has just a few counts. The genes are TRBV7-6 and TRBJ2-5; D may be TRBD2 (5 bases). From germline, CDR1 is SGHVS and CDR2 FNYEAQ. This CDR3 has 17 residues. V gave up 5 bases and J gave up 0 bases, with 19 bases separating them. CDR3 sequence (DNA): TGTGCCAGCAGCGACGGGGATGGCGATCCGTACCAAGAGACCCAGTACTTC. This codes for CASSDGDGDPYQETQYF.

V is TRBV20-1 and J is TRBJ2-4; 7 bases fit TRBD2. With V trimmed by 0 bases and J by 3 bases, 5 bases remained unmatched. Germline V gene data show CDR1 as DFQATT and CDR2 as SNEGSKA (reference sequence). The CDR3 spans 15 residues. The CDR3 loop reads CSARDLERGKNIQYF. The CDR3 DNA reads as TGCAGTGCTAGAGATCTCGAGCGGGGCAAAAACATTCAGTACTTC.

This rearrangement joins TRBV4-1 to TRBJ2-7; D is ambiguous. V lost 0 bases, J lost 0 bases, and 9 bases lay in between. The CDR3 consists of 15 residues. Germline CDR1 MGHRA, CDR2 YSYEKL. The DNA for the CDR3 is TGCGCCAGCAGCCAAGAAGAACGGAGCTCCTACGAGCAGTACTTC. Translating it yields CASSQEERSSYEQYF.